The present T cell receptor beta chain was sequenced within a study of CD8 T cells in ankylosing spondylitis. Study-wide points: Disease-linked clones reportedly concentrated significantly in matched ankylosing spondylitis synovial fluid. Disease-linked clones had a CD8+ phenotype and relatively low frequency in peripheral blood. It appeared that ankylosing spondylitis blood was characterized by a TCR beta motif of about 8 highly homologous variants.

Concerning this clonotype itself: What it binds is unknown. The junction does not match germline at one end; this may be a read error.

Quantitative 5'-RACE was performed with molecular barcodes, and it yielded the TCR beta libraries. MiXCR was run by TCRdb on the 5' RACE reads, yielding one entry per CDR3 protein. The sample holds 240,000 or so distinct CDR3 sequences, less than 10% seen once. This CDR3 has 15 residues. The V call is TRBV12-3 or TRBV12-4, the J call TRBJ1-1; 7 bases are a match to TRBD1. The receptor comes from a male donor with ankylosing spondylitis or in good health (not recorded which). The sequencing input was blood, either unsorted or a sorted T cell fraction (not recorded which). This chain's CDR3 is CASSFMGLPSGTANF. CDR3 sequence (DNA): TGTGCCAGCAGTTTTATGGGACTTCCTTCCGGGACAGCAAATTTT.